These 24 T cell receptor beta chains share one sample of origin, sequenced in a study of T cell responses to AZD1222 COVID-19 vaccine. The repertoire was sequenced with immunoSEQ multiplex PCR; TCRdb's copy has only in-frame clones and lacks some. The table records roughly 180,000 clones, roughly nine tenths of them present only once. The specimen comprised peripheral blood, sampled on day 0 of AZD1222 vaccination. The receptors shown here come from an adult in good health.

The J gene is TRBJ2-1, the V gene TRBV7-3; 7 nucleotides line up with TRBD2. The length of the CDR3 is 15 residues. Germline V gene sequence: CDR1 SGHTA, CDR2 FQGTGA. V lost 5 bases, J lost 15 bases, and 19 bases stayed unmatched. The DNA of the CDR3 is TGTGCCAGCAGCACCGTGGCGGGAGCGTCGGGGGATTTGTTCTTC. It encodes CASSTVAGASGDLFF.

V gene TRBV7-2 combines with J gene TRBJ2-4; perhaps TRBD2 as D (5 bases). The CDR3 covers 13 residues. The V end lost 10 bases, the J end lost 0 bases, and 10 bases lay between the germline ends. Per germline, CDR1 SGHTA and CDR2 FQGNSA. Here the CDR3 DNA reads TGTGCCACGACTACGCTAGCCAAAAACATTCAGTACTTC. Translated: CATTTLAKNIQYF. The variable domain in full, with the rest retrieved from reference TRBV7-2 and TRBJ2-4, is GAGVSQSPSNKVTEKGKDVELRCDPISGHTALYWYRQSLGQGLEFLIYFQGNSAPDKSGLPSDRFSAERTGGSVSTLTIQRTQQEDSAVYLCATTTLAKNIQYFGAGTRLSVL.

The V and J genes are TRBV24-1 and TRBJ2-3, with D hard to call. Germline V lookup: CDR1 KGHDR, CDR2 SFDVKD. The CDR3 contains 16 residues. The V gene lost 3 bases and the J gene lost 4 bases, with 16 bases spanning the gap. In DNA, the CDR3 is TGTGCCACCAGTGATCGGGCAGGCCTCTCGGCAGATACGCAGTATTTT. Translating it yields CATSDRAGLSADTQYF.

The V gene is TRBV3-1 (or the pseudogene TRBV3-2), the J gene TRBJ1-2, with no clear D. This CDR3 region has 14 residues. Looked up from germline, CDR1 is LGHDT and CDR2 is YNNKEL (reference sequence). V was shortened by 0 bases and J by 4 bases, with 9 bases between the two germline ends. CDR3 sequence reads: CASSQDRAGYGYTF. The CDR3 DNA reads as TGTGCCAGCAGCCAAGATCGGGCTGGCTATGGCTACACCTTC.

CDR3 nucleotides: TGCGCCAGCAGCTTGGAGCTCCCAGGGCCTTCACCCCTCCACTTT. Protein: CASSLELPGPSPLHF. The chain employs TRBV5-1 and TRBJ1-6, with D possibly being TRBD1 (5 bases). From germline, CDR1 is SGHRS and CDR2 YFSETQ. Trimming took off 0 bases at V and 9 bases at J, with 13 bases between the two ends. The CDR3 has 15 amino acids.

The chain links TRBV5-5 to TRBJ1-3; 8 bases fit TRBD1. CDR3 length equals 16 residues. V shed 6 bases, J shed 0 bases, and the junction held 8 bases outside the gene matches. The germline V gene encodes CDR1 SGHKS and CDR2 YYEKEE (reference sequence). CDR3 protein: CASKLTGASSGNTIYF. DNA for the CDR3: TGTGCCAGCAAACTGACAGGGGCCTCCTCTGGAAACACCATATATTTT.

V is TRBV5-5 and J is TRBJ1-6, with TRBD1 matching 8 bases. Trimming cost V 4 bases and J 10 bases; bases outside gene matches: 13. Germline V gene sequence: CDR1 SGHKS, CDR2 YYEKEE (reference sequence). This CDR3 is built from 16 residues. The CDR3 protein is CASSPGTGDNYSPLHF. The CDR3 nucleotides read TGTGCCAGCAGCCCCGGGACAGGTGATAATTACTCACCCCTCCACTTT.

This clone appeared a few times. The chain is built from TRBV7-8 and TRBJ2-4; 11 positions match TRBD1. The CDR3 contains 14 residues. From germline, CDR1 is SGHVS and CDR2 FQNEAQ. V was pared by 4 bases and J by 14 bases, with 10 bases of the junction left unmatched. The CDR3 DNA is TGTGCCAGCAGCTCCAGGGACAGGGGGACCCGGGAGTACTTC. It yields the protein CASSSRDRGTREYF.

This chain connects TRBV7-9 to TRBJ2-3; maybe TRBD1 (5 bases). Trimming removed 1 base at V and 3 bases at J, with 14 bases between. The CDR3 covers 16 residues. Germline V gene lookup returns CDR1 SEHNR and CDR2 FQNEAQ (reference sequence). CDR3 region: CASSLDAPGWTDTQYF. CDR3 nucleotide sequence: TGTGCCAGCAGCTTAGATGCCCCAGGGTGGACAGATACGCAGTATTTT.

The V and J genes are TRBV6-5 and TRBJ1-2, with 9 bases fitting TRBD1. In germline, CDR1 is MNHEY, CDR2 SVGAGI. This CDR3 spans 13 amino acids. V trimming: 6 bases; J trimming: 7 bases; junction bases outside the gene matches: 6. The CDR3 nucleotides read TGTGCCAGCAGAACAGGGGGCTTGGGTGGCTACACCTTC. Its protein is CASRTGGLGGYTF.

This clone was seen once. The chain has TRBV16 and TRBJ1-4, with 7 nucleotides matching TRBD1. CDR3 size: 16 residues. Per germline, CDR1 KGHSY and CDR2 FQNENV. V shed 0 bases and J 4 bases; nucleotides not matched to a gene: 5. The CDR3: CASSQSRQGRNEKLFF. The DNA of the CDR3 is TGTGCCAGCAGCCAATCTCGACAGGGACGTAATGAAAAACTGTTTTTT. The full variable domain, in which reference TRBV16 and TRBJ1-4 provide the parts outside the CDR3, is GEEVAQTPKHLVRGEGQKAKLYCAPIKGHSYVFWYQQVLKNEFKFLISFQNENVFDETGMPKERFSAKCLPNSPCSLEIQATKLEDSAVYFCASSQSRQGRNEKLFFGSGTQLSVL.

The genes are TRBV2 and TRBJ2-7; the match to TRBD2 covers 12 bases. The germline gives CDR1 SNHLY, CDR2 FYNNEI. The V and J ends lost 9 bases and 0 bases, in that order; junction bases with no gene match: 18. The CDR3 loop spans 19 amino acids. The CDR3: CASGTSGQTTSLTSYEQYF. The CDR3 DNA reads TGTGCCAGTGGGACTAGCGGGCAGACGACCTCATTAACCTCCTACGAGCAGTACTTC.

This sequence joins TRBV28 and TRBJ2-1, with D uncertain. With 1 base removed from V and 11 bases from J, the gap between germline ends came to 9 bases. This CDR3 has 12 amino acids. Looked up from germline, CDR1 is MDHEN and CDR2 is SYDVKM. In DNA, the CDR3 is TGTGCCAGCAGTTTATATCGTGGGAAGCAGTTCTTC. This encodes CASSLYRGKQFF.

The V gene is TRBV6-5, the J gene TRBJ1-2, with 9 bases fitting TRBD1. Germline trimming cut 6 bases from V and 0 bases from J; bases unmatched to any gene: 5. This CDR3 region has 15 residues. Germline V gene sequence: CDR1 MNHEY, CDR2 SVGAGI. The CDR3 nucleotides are TGTGCCAGCAGCGGACAGGGGCACGCTAACTATGGCTACACCTTC. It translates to CASSGQGHANYGYTF.

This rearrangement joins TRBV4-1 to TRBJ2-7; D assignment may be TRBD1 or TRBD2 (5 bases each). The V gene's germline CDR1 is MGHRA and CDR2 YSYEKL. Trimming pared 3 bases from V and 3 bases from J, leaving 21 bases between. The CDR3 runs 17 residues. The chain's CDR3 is CASSQGFKRGSHYEQYF. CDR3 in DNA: TGCGCCAGCAGCCAGGGTTTTAAGAGGGGATCCCACTACGAGCAGTACTTC.

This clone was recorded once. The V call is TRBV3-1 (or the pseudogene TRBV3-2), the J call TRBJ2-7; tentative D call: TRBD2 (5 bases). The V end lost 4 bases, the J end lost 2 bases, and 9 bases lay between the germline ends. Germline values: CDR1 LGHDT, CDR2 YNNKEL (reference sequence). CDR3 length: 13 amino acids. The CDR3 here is CASSRTLTYEQYF. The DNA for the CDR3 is TGTGCCAGCAGCCGGACTCTTACCTACGAGCAGTACTTC.

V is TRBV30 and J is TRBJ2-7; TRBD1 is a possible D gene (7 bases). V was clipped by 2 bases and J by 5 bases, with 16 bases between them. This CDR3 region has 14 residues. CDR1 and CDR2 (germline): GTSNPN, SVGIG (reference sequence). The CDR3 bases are TGTGCCTGGAGTTTTATCAGGGGGGTCAACGAGCAGTACTTC. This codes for CAWSFIRGVNEQYF.

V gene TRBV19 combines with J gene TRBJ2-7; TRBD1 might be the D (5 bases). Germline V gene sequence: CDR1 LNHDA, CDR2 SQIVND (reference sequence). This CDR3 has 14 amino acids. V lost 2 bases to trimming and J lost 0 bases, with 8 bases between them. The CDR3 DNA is TGTGCCAGTAGTATAAGCAGGGCCTCCTACGAGCAGTACTTC. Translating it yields CASSISRASYEQYF.

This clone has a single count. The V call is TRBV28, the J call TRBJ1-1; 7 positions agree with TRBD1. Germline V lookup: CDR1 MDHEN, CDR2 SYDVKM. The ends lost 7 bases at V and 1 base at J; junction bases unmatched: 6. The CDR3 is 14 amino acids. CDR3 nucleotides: TGTGCCAGCACCCTCCAGGGGGGGAACACTGAAGCTTTCTTT. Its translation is CASTLQGGNTEAFF.

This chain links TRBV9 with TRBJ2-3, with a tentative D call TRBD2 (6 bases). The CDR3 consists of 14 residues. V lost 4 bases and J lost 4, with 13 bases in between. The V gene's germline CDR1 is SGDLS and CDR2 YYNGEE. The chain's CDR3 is CASSPTGDSDTQYF. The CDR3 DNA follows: TGTGCCAGCAGCCCAACCGGGGACTCAGATACGCAGTATTTT.

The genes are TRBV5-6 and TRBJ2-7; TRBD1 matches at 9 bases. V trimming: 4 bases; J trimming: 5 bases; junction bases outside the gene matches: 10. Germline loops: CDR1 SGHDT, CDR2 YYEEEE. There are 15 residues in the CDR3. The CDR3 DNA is TGTGCCAGCAGCCATTACCGGGACAGGGCCCACGAGCAGTACTTC. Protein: CASSHYRDRAHEQYF.

Written as DNA, the CDR3 is TGTGCAATCAAACCCCCGGGACAGGGAATCACAGATACGCAGTATTTT. This codes for CAIKPPGQGITDTQYF. The chain carries TRBV28 and TRBJ2-3; TRBD1 matches 9 bases. The germline V gene has CDR1 MDHEN and CDR2 SYDVKM. The CDR3 has 16 amino acids.

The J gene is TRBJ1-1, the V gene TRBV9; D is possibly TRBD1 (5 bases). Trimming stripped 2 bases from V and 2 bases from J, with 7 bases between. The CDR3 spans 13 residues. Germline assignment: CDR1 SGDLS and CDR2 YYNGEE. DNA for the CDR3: TGTGCCAGCAGCGTCCGGACAAACACTGAAGCTTTCTTT. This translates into CASSVRTNTEAFF. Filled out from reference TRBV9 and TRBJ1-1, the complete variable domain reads DSGVTQTPKHLITATGQRVTLRCSPRSGDLSVYWYQQSLDQGLQFLIQYYNGEERAKGNILERFSAQQFPDLHSELNLSSLELGDSALYFCASSVRTNTEAFFGQGTRLTVV.

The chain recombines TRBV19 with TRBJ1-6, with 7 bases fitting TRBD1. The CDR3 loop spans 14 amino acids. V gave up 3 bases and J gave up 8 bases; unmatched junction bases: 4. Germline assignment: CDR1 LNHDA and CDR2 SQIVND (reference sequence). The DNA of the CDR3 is TGTGCCAGTAGTATCCCGGACAGGTATTCACCCCTCCACTTT. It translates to CASSIPDRYSPLHF. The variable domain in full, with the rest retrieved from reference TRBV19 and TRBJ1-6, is DGGITQSPKYLFRKEGQNVTLSCEQNLNHDAMYWYRQDPGQGLRLIYYSQIVNDFQKGDIAEGYSVSREKKESFPLTVTSAQKNPTAFYLCASSIPDRYSPLHFGNGTRLTVT.